Included here is one TCR beta chain sequence, with context. CDR3 length: 14 residues. With 6 bases clipped from V and 3 bases from J, the junction kept 5 bases outside the gene matches. In germline, CDR1 is MDHEN, CDR2 SYDVKM. This entry belongs to a study of early T cells in non-severe SARS-CoV-2 infection. TCRdb re-derived calls from the 5' RACE reads in MiXCR, one entry per CDR3 protein. The sample holds more than 35,000 distinct CDR3 sequences, 5.8% seen once. This chain connects TRBV28 to TRBJ1-2; 9 positions agree with TRBD1. This sequence originates from an adult who was a healthcare worker with PCR-confirmed SARS-CoV-2 infection or an uninfected control (not recorded which). Sequenced: whole blood. The CDR3 protein is CASRGTGRDYGYTF. CDR3 nucleotides: TGTGCCAGCAGGGGGACAGGGAGGGACTATGGCTACACCTTC.